Sequencing of this T cell receptor (beta chain) was carried out in a study of shared clonotypes between healthy human individuals. Sequencing used immunoSEQ multiplex PCR; TCRdb keeps in-frame clones, though not all of them. The sample lists 230,000 or so clones; about 65% were seen once. This CDR3 comprises 10 residues. Germline V lookup: CDR1 MRHNA, CDR2 SNTAGT. This clone was counted once. This receptor was identified in a man aged 25-40 years in good health. This chain links TRBV6-4 with TRBJ2-5, with D possibly TRBD1 on 8 matching bases. Source material: memory CD4+ T cells sorted from blood. Subset meaning: CD45RA-negative fraction. CDR3 residues: CAQGGETQYF. CDR3 sequence (DNA): TGTGCACAGGGGGGGGAGACCCAGTACTTC.